This is a list of T cell receptor beta chains from one sample in a study of OX40 agonist ivuxolimab in advanced cancers. Profiled with immunoSEQ multiplex PCR; TCRdb holds only in-frame clones, not every one. The profile shows some 74,000 clones, around 82% of them singletons. The sequencing here drew on CD4+ or CD8+ T cells sorted from blood, taken in a trial of the OX40 agonist ivuxolimab. These receptor sequences come from an adult with an advanced solid tumor such as melanoma, head and neck, liver or kidney cancer. Each CDR3 is given without its conserved first and last residue. Clone sizes are given selectively: once, few, many, or a class where the clone is expanded.

v_call	j_call	clone_size	cdr3_aa
TRBV11-3	TRBJ2-7	-	ASSLDFLGGEQY
TRBV10-1	TRBJ2-3	once	ASSEGMGRPSDTQY
TRBV5-4	TRBJ2-7	few	ASSLDFGATEPEQY
TRBV19	TRBJ2-7	-	ASSIWAVYEQY
TRBV5-1	TRBJ2-2	few	ASSTGLAGVTGELF
TRBV28	TRBJ2-7	-	ASSFLGYEQY
TRBV25-1	TRBJ1-6	-	ASSEYSLGSPLH
TRBV19	TRBJ2-1	-	ASSRGLPLQQF
TRBV11-3	TRBJ2-6	-	ASSSVRGANVLT
TRBV4-1	TRBJ2-5	-	ASSRQDRLQETQY
TRBV25-1	TRBJ2-2	once	ASSERDAGELF
TRBV6-6	TRBJ2-2	-	ASSPGDGELF
TRBV2	TRBJ2-5	-	ASSDDSRETQY
TRBV19	-	-	ASSISRDSSYEQY
TRBV28	TRBJ2-1	once	ASRAAGEQF
TRBV5-6	TRBJ2-7	-	ASSLETSEQC
TRBV6-1	TRBJ1-5	-	ASSEYPGQNQPQH
TRBV7-9	TRBJ1-4	-	ASSLDGGASSEKLF
TRBV7-3	TRBJ2-6	few	ASSLDGANVLT
TRBV15	TRBJ1-4	-	ATSRGTENNEKLF
TRBV10-2	TRBJ2-7	few	ASSTGYEQY
TRBV28	TRBJ2-7	-	ASSPRDRRIYEQY
TRBV28	TRBJ2-1	-	ASSLPLGGMSNEQF
TRBV7-9	TRBJ2-1	-	ASRGGRPQNEQF
TRBV7-2	TRBJ2-2	-	ASSSWSAGELF
TRBV7-9	TRBJ2-1	-	ASSPKGGVSYNEQF
TRBV28	TRBJ1-2	-	ASSSTINYGYT
TRBV10-1	TRBJ2-3	-	ASSESKADTQY
TRBV6-6	TRBJ1-2	-	ASSPGQYGYT
TRBV10-3	TRBJ2-1	-	AISDTSGVYNEQF
TRBV30	TRBJ2-1	-	AWSGPTGQGYNEQF
TRBV7-9	TRBJ1-2	-	ASSLLIGDPPYGYT
TRBV5-6	TRBJ1-6	-	ASSFGTGSSYNSPLH
TRBV5-8	TRBJ1-6	-	ASSLGQNNSPLH
TRBV6-6	TRBJ2-7	-	ASSYLTSSEQY
TRBV13	-	once	ASSLGQGAYEQY
TRBV2	TRBJ2-3	-	ASGRVSTDTQY
TRBV6-1	TRBJ1-4	-	ASSEARLTVPRGLNEKLF
TRBV5-4	TRBJ2-2	-	ASRSGTGMNTGELF
TRBV7-2	TRBJ2-7	once	ASSLEDLDSSYEQY
TRBV7-8	TRBJ1-5	-	ASTPDRARDNQPQH
TRBV4-3	TRBJ2-1	-	ASSQREAGVANEQF
TRBV7-3	TRBJ2-1	-	ASSLSTGYNEQF
TRBV5-4	TRBJ2-7	few	ASSPSGRATYEQY